This T cell receptor (beta chain) was sequenced in a study of T cells expressing NK-cell markers. Across the whole study: The sequencing cohort of eight donors included seven HCMV-seropositive individuals and one seronegative individual. Study-wide results and caveats: The contribution of dominant NKG2C+ clonotypes to CD8+ T cells in more than five donors was roughly 1.0-7.0%. The CD3+CD56-NKG2C+ fraction of several donors was likewise dominated by these clonotypes.

Germline V gives CDR1 MNHNS, CDR2 SASEGT. The CDR3 has 16 residues. Each CDR3 protein gets one entry in TCRdb, which reprocessed the 5' RACE reads and gives no DNA. Seen in this sample are more than 250,000 distinct CDR3 sequences; the ten most common clones hold about 0.4%. Of note for this clonotype: The antigen is not known.

The receptor was derived from a man between 18 and 35 years old in good health. Sequenced material: blood T cells: a sorted CD56 or NKG2C T cell subset, CD4+ or CD8+ T cells, or bulk PBMC T cells (not recorded which). J is TRBJ2-3 and V is TRBV6-1; lacking DNA, the TRBD1 call made by TCRdb goes unchecked. CDR3 sequence reads: CASSQPKLQGPDTQYF.